The source of this TCR beta chain is a study of neurological immune-mediated disorders. Study results and limitations: No CDR3 amino acid sequences were shared by expanded clones across subjects, suggesting private repertoires in all groups.

Time point defined: technical triplicate 3. This clonotype was recorded many times. Its antigen is as yet unknown. This CDR3 is built from 12 residues. V was clipped by 2 bases and J by 10 bases, with 11 bases between them. Germline V gene lookup returns CDR1 MDHEN and CDR2 SYDVKM. Synthesis of cDNA was accomplished via 5'RACE employing 10-nucleotide random UMIs. TCRdb ran MiXCR on the 5' RACE reads and lists one entry per CDR3 protein. Counted here are just under 45,000 distinct CDR3 sequences, roughly 21% occurring once; the ten biggest clones make up approximately 4.2%. The specimen was PBMCs. V and J are TRBV28 and TRBJ1-1; D is undetermined. The receptor's source is a man in his sixties with HTLV-1-associated myelopathy (HAM/TSP). The CDR3 protein is CASSLHKGTAFF. The CDR3 DNA reads as TGTGCCAGCAGTTTACATAAGGGTACAGCTTTCTTT.